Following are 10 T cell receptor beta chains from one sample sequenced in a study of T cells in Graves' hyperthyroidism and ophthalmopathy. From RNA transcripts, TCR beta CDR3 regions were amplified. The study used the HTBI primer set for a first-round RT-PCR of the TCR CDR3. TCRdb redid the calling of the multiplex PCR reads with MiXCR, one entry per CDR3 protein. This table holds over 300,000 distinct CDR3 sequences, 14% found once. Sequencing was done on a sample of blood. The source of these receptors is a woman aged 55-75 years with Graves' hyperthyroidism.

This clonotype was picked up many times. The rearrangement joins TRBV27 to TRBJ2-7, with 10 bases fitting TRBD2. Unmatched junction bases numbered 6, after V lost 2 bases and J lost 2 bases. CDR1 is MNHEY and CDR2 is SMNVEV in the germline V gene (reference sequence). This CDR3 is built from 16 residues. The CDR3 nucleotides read TGTGCCAGCAGTTTAACGCTAGCGGGAGAGCCCTACGAGCAGTACTTC. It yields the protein CASSLTLAGEPYEQYF.

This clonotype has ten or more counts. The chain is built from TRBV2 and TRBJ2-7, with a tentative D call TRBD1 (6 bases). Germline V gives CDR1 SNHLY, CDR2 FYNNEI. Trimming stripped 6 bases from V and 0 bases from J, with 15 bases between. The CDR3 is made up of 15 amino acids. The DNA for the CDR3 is TGTGCCAGCAGGACGGGACAATGGGGCTCCTACGAGCAGTACTTC. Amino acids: CASRTGQWGSYEQYF.

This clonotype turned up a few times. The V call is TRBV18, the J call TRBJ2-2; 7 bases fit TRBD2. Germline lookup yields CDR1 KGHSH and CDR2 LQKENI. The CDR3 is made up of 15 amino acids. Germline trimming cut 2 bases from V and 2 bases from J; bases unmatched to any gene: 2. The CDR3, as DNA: TGTGCCAGCTCACCATCTAGCGGAAACACCGGGGAGCTGTTTTTT. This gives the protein CASSPSSGNTGELFF.

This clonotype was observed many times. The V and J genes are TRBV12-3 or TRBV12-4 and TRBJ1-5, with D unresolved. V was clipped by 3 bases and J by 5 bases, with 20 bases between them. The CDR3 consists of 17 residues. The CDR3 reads CASSFFSFRTEDQPQHF. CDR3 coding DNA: TGTGCCAGCAGTTTTTTCTCTTTCAGGACGGAAGATCAGCCCCAGCATTTT.

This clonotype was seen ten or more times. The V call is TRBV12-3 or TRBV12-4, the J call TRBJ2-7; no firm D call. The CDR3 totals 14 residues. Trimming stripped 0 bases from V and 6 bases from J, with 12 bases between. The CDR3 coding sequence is TGTGCCAGCAGTTTAGCCAGCCGGGTCGGCGAGCAGTACTTC. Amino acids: CASSLASRVGEQYF.

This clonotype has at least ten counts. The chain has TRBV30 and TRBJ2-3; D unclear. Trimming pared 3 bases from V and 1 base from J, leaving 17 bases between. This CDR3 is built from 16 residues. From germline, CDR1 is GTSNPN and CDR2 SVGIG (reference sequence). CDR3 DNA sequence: TGTGCCTGGAGGCCACCCGACGCAAAGGGCACAGATACGCAGTATTTT. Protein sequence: CAWRPPDAKGTDTQYF.

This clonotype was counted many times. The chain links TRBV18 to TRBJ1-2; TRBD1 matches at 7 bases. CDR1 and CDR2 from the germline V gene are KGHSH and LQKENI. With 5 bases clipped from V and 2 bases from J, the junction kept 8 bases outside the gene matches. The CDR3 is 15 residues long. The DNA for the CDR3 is TGTGCCAGCTCATCTTACCCGGACAGGAACTATGGCTACACCTTC. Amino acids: CASSSYPDRNYGYTF.

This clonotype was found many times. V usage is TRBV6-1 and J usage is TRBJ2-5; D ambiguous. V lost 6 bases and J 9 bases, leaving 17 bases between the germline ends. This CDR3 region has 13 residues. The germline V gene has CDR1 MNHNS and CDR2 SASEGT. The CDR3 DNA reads TGTGCCAGCAGCACAAATAACCAAAGGGCCCAGTACTTC. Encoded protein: CASSTNNQRAQYF.

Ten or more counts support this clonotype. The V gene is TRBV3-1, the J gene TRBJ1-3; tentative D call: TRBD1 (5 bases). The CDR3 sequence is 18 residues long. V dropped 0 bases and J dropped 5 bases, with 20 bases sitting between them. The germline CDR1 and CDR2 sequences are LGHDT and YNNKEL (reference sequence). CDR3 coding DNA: TGTGCCAGCAGCCAAGATCGGGCGACAGTAAACCAGAGAAACACCATATATTTT. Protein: CASSQDRATVNQRNTIYF.

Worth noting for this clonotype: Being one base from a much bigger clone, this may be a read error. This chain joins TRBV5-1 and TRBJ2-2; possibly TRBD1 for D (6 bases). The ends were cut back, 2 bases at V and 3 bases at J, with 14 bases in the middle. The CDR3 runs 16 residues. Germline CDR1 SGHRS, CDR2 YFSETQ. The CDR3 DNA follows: TGCGCCAGCAGCTTTACAGGGAGTAAGGACACCGGGGAGCTGTTTTTT. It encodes CASSFTGSKDTGELFF.